Following are 32 T cell receptor beta chains from one sample sequenced in a study of shared clonotypes between healthy human individuals. Naive CD8 cells, CD45RO-negative and positively selected for CCR7, excluded terminally differentiated effector memory CD45RA+ cells. Profiled with immunoSEQ multiplex PCR; TCRdb holds only in-frame clones, not every one. Of around 2.1 million clones detected, about 92% appear once; the ten largest clones hold approximately 1.7%. Sequencing was performed on naive CD8+ T cells from PBMCs. These receptors all stem from a man aged 18 to 30 in good health. Some clones in this sample may be carry-over from other donors' samples.

This clone was counted once. This sample includes further DNA sequences coding for the same CDR3. The rearrangement links TRBV19 to TRBJ2-1, with D perhaps matching TRBD2 (6 bases). The CDR3 covers 15 residues. V lost 1 base to trimming and J lost 1 base, with 8 bases between them. The germline V gene encodes CDR1 LNHDA and CDR2 SQIVND (reference sequence). The CDR3 DNA sequence: TGTGCCAGTAGTATAGCCGCGGGATCCTACAATGAGCAGTTCTTC. Translation gives CASSIAAGSYNEQFF.

This clone appeared a single time. The rearrangement uses TRBV19 and TRBJ2-7; D is perhaps TRBD1 (6 bases). V was clipped by 5 bases and J by 5 bases, with 16 bases between them. The germline V gene has CDR1 LNHDA and CDR2 SQIVND (reference sequence). This CDR3 contains 14 residues. Here the CDR3 DNA reads TGTGCCAGTAGTCCGAACAGGGATTCCCACGAGCAGTACTTC. The encoded protein is CASSPNRDSHEQYF.

The rearrangement links TRBV4-1 to TRBJ2-7; TRBD2 matches 12 bases. Germline assignment: CDR1 MGHRA and CDR2 YSYEKL. The CDR3 runs 18 residues. The ends lost 4 bases at V and 2 bases at J; junction bases unmatched: 12. Here the CDR3 reads CASSPATLASGRAYEQYF. In nucleotides, the CDR3 is TGCGCCAGCAGCCCTGCCACCCTGGCTAGCGGGAGGGCCTACGAGCAGTACTTC.

This sequence joins TRBV5-5 and TRBJ2-7, with TRBD2 as a possible D gene (6 bases). Germline V gives CDR1 SGHKS, CDR2 YYEKEE (reference sequence). There are 14 residues in the CDR3. Trimming pared 2 bases from V and 7 bases from J, leaving 16 bases between. The CDR3 sequence is CASSFIKGGIEQYF. CDR3 DNA: TGTGCCAGCAGCTTTATTAAAGGCGGGATAGAGCAGTACTTC. The variable domain in full, completed from reference TRBV5-5 and TRBJ2-7, reads DAGVTQSPTHLIKTRGQQVTLRCSPISGHKSVSWYQQVLGQGPQFIFQYYEKEERGRGNFPDRFSARQFPNYSSELNVNALLLGDSALYLCASSFIKGGIEQYFGPGTRLTVT.

The chain carries TRBV10-3 and TRBJ2-3; 7 bases align to TRBD2. This CDR3 has 16 amino acids. CDR1 is ENHRY, CDR2 SYGVKD, per germline. Trimming took 2 bases from V and 2 from J; bases not matched to a gene: 7. The CDR3 DNA reads TGTGCCATCAGTGAGATCCTAGCGGACCACACAGATACGCAGTATTTT. Protein product: CAISEILADHTDTQYF.

The chain couples TRBV7-2 to TRBJ1-3; TRBD1 aligns across 8 bases. The CDR3 sequence is 18 residues long. Germline CDR1 and CDR2: SGHTA and FQGNSA. V was pared by 4 bases and J by 0 bases, with 11 bases of the junction left unmatched. The CDR3 DNA reads TGTGCCAGCAGCTGGGGATTTCCAGGGGGCTTCTCTGGAAACACCATATATTTT. This codes for CASSWGFPGGFSGNTIYF.

V usage is TRBV7-9 and J usage is TRBJ2-7; 7 bases match TRBD2. Germline lookup yields CDR1 SEHNR and CDR2 FQNEAQ (reference sequence). The trim removed 7 bases at V and 2 bases at J, leaving 8 bases unmatched. The CDR3 spans 14 residues. The CDR3 nucleotides are TGTGCCAGCACCCCGGGGGGAGGAGCCTACGAGCAGTACTTC. It codes for CASTPGGGAYEQYF. Drawing the rest from reference TRBV7-9 and TRBJ2-7, the complete variable domain is DTGVSQNPRHKITKRGQNVTFRCDPISEHNRLYWYRQTLGQGPEFLTYFQNEAQLEKSRLLSDRFSAERPKGSFSTLEIQRTEQGDSAMYLCASTPGGGAYEQYFGPGTRLTVT.

This sequence joins TRBV6-6 and TRBJ1-1; a possible D gene is TRBD1 (5 bases). This CDR3 has 14 residues. V lost 5 bases to trimming and J lost 4 bases, with 14 bases between them. In germline, CDR1 is MNHNY, CDR2 SVGAGI (reference sequence). The CDR3 sequence is CASSAPGPGTEAFF. The CDR3 DNA reads as TGTGCCAGCAGTGCTCCGGGACCGGGCACTGAAGCTTTCTTT.

V is TRBV19 and J is TRBJ2-2; tentative D call: TRBD1 (5 bases). There are 16 residues in the CDR3. Germline CDR1 reads LNHDA; CDR2 reads SQIVND (reference sequence). The V end lost 3 bases, the J end lost 1 base, and 12 bases lay between the germline ends. The CDR3 sequence is CASSIDVRENTGELFF. DNA for the CDR3: TGTGCCAGTAGTATTGATGTCAGGGAGAACACCGGGGAGCTGTTTTTT.

The V gene is TRBV28, the J gene TRBJ1-2; D is unclear. Germline V gene lookup returns CDR1 MDHEN and CDR2 SYDVKM. V lost 6 bases, J lost 0 bases, and 14 bases lay in between. The CDR3 is 15 residues long. CDR3 amino acids: CASRLTTAANYGYTF. The CDR3 bases are TGTGCCAGCAGGCTTACGACCGCCGCTAACTATGGCTACACCTTC.

A remark on this clone: Other DNA sequences in this specimen translate into the identical CDR3. CDR3 protein: CASGGYEQYF. CDR3 bases: TGTGCCAGCGGGGGATACGAGCAGTACTTC. The rearrangement links TRBV28 to TRBJ2-7, with D perhaps assigned TRBD1 or TRBD2 (5 bases each). V lost 8 bases, J lost 4 bases, and 6 bases lay in between. This CDR3 region has 10 residues. Looked up from germline, CDR1 is MDHEN and CDR2 is SYDVKM.

V usage is TRBV11-2 and J usage is TRBJ2-7, with D perhaps TRBD1 (5 bases). V was trimmed by 0 bases and J by 3 bases, leaving 12 bases between them. Germline CDR1 reads SGHAT; CDR2 reads FQNNGV. The CDR3 covers 15 residues. The CDR3 sequence: CASSLDRTGDYEQYF. CDR3 coding DNA: TGTGCCAGCAGCTTAGATAGAACAGGAGACTACGAGCAGTACTTC.

This chain links TRBV4-3 with TRBJ2-2; 7 nucleotides match TRBD2. The ends lost 4 bases at V and 1 base at J; junction bases unmatched: 3. CDR1 and CDR2 from the germline V gene are LGHNA and YSLEER. The CDR3 loop spans 15 amino acids. The CDR3 region is CASSLSSGNTGELFF. CDR3 nucleotides: TGCGCCAGCAGCCTCTCTAGCGGGAACACCGGGGAGCTGTTTTTT.

The gene calls are TRBV19 and TRBJ2-7; 7 nucleotides align to TRBD1. This CDR3 has 16 amino acids. Germline CDR1 is LNHDA and CDR2 is SQIVND (reference sequence). The J segment lost 0 bases and the V segment lost 3 bases, leaving 8 bases of the junction unmatched. CDR3 loop: CASSIEGQFSSYEQYF. DNA for the CDR3: TGTGCCAGTAGTATCGAGGGACAGTTCAGCTCCTACGAGCAGTACTTC.

The CDR3, as DNA: TGTGCCAGCAGCTTAGAGTTAGGCCGACGCTCCTACGAGCAGTACTTC. Its translation: CASSLELGRRSYEQYF. The rearrangement uses TRBV7-9 and TRBJ2-7, with D hard to call. Germline V gives CDR1 SEHNR, CDR2 FQNEAQ (reference sequence). V lost 1 base and J lost 0, with 13 bases in between. The length of the CDR3 is 16 residues.

The chain is built from TRBV29-1 and TRBJ2-1; D may be TRBD2 (7 bases). Germline CDR1 SQVTM, CDR2 ANQGSEA. This CDR3 is 18 amino acids long. Trimming cost V 5 bases and J 2 bases, with 25 bases left between them. The CDR3, as DNA: TGCAGCGTTCCATCTGGGAGGGGGAGCGGGGCTGCCTACAATGAGCAGTTCTTC. This translates into CSVPSGRGSGAAYNEQFF.

A word on this clone: The limits of the CDR3 on the DNA are not certain, so only TCRdb's listed CDR3 is given. V gene TRBV27 combines with J gene TRBJ2-2; the table's D call TRBD2 went unverified against the DNA. The CDR3 has 14 residues if both end residues are counted. Germline-derived CDR1 and CDR2 are MNHEY and SMNVEV (reference sequence). CDR3 sequence reads: CASSLFLRAGELFF.

The chain combines TRBV4-1 with TRBJ1-1; no definite D call. From germline, CDR1 is MGHRA and CDR2 YSYEKL. Trimming stripped 0 bases from V and 8 bases from J, with 7 bases between. The CDR3 sequence is 12 residues long. CDR3 nucleotide sequence: TGCGCCAGCAGCCAAGATTCCCTAGAAGCTTTCTTT. It yields the protein CASSQDSLEAFF.

This chain joins TRBV9 and TRBJ1-4, with D unresolved. V was cut by 0 bases and J by 4 bases, with 10 bases left in between. The CDR3 sequence is 15 residues long. Per germline, CDR1 SGDLS and CDR2 YYNGEE. CDR3 region: CASSVADRVNEKLFF. The DNA of the CDR3 is TGTGCCAGCAGCGTAGCCGACCGGGTTAATGAAAAACTGTTTTTT.

CDR3 loop: CSVAEGEGNEKLFF. CDR3 bases: TGCAGCGTTGCTGAGGGGGAAGGTAATGAAAAACTGTTTTTT. The rearrangement links TRBV29-1 to TRBJ1-4; a possible D gene is TRBD1 (6 bases). The CDR3 spans 14 residues. Germline V CDR1 and CDR2: SQVTM, ANQGSEA. The V end was cut by 4 bases, the J end by 4 bases, with 13 bases between.

The chain is built from TRBV7-9 and TRBJ2-7; 10 bases line up with TRBD1. With 3 bases clipped from V and 5 bases from J, the junction kept 4 bases outside the gene matches. The CDR3 runs to 14 residues. CDR1 and CDR2 (germline): SEHNR, FQNEAQ (reference sequence). The CDR3 nucleotides read TGTGCCAGCAGCTTGGGGGGACAGGGGCACGAGCAGTACTTC. It encodes CASSLGGQGHEQYF.

With regard to this clone: Other DNA sequences in the sample encode the same CDR3. The genes are TRBV9 and TRBJ2-7; TRBD1 is a possible D gene (6 bases). This CDR3 comprises 12 residues. Germline CDR1 is SGDLS and CDR2 is YYNGEE. V was clipped by 3 bases and J by 3 bases, with 7 bases between them. The DNA for the CDR3 is TGTGCCAGCAGCGCACAGGGCTACGAGCAGTACTTC. Protein product: CASSAQGYEQYF.

This rearrangement joins TRBV27 to TRBJ1-2; maybe TRBD1 (5 bases). V lost 6 bases, J lost 7 bases, and 18 bases lay in between. Germline V lookup: CDR1 MNHEY, CDR2 SMNVEV (reference sequence). The CDR3 extends over 14 amino acids. The CDR3 is CASSRSGRASGYTF. Written as DNA, the CDR3 is TGTGCCAGCAGCCGATCAGGGAGAGCCTCTGGCTACACCTTC.

Only one count was recorded for this clone. The J gene is TRBJ2-1, the V gene TRBV28; possible D gene TRBD2, 6 bases. CDR3 length equals 13 residues. CDR1 is MDHEN, CDR2 SYDVKM, per germline. V was pared by 7 bases and J by 1 base, with 8 bases between. The chain's CDR3 is CASTGTSYNEQFF. The DNA of the CDR3 is TGTGCCAGCACAGGGACTTCCTACAATGAGCAGTTCTTC.

The rearrangement joins TRBV11-2 to TRBJ1-1; D may be TRBD1 (5 bases). Germline CDR1 and CDR2: SGHAT and FQNNGV. V was pared by 5 bases and J by 1 base, with 17 bases between. This CDR3 is 16 amino acids long. The CDR3 protein is CASSHTRWGGNTEAFF. The CDR3 bases are TGTGCCAGCAGCCACACCCGGTGGGGGGGGAACACTGAAGCTTTCTTT.

V gene TRBV7-9 combines with J gene TRBJ1-3; possibly TRBD1 for D (5 bases). V was trimmed by 5 bases and J by 0 bases, leaving 17 bases between them. CDR1 SEHNR and CDR2 FQNEAQ come from the germline V gene (reference sequence). The CDR3 has 17 amino acids. Here the CDR3 DNA reads TGTGCCAGCAGCCACCCCCCCGCCGGGGCCTCTGGAAACACCATATATTTT. Protein sequence: CASSHPPAGASGNTIYF. Together with reference TRBV7-9 and TRBJ1-3, the CDR3 gives the full variable domain: DTGVSQNPRHKITKRGQNVTFRCDPISEHNRLYWYRQTLGQGPEFLTYFQNEAQLEKSRLLSDRFSAERPKGSFSTLEIQRTEQGDSAMYLCASSHPPAGASGNTIYFGEGSWLTVV.

The chain has TRBV2 and TRBJ2-7; 8 bases map to TRBD1. This CDR3 contains 16 residues. V was pared by 7 bases and J by 6 bases, with 17 bases of the junction left unmatched. The germline CDR1 and CDR2 sequences are SNHLY and FYNNEI. The CDR3 is CASTRGIGQGEGEQYF. Here the CDR3 DNA reads TGTGCCAGCACCAGGGGAATCGGACAGGGAGAGGGCGAGCAGTACTTC.

The chain links TRBV28 to TRBJ1-1; D might be TRBD1 (5 bases). The CDR3 sequence is 12 residues long. Germline lookup yields CDR1 MDHEN and CDR2 SYDVKM. Trimming took 8 bases from V and 4 from J, leaving 11 bases between them. The CDR3 is CASRMGRTEAFF. Here the CDR3 DNA reads TGTGCCAGCCGAATGGGGCGCACTGAAGCTTTCTTT.

DNA for the CDR3: TGTGCCAGCAGGGAGGGACAGACCCTTCATCAGCCCCAGCATTTT. This sequence encodes CASREGQTLHQPQHF. The gene calls are TRBV27 and TRBJ1-5; 7 bases map to TRBD1. CDR1 MNHEY and CDR2 SMNVEV come from the germline V gene (reference sequence). Trimming cost V 6 bases and J 5 bases; bases outside gene matches: 10. This CDR3 is 15 amino acids long.

Turning to this clone: Other nucleotide sequences from this sample produce the same CDR3. The J gene is TRBJ1-5, the V gene TRBV15; 9 bases align to TRBD1. The CDR3 spans 15 residues. CDR1 is LNHNV and CDR2 is YYDKDF in the germline V gene (reference sequence). Trimming at V came to 5 bases and at J to 2 bases, leaving 4 bases not matched to a gene. Here the CDR3 DNA reads TGTGCCACCAGCCGAAGGACAGGGGGCAATCAGCCCCAGCATTTT. This encodes CATSRRTGGNQPQHF.

The chain links TRBV7-9 to TRBJ2-1; D uncertain. Germline-derived CDR1 and CDR2 are SEHNR and FQNEAQ (reference sequence). The CDR3 is made up of 12 amino acids. Trimming stripped 5 bases from V and 7 bases from J, with 9 bases between. CDR3 residues: CASSPRLNEQFF. For the CDR3, the DNA is TGTGCCAGCAGCCCCAGGCTTAATGAGCAGTTCTTC. Full variable domain (rest looked up from reference TRBV7-9 and TRBJ2-1): DTGVSQNPRHKITKRGQNVTFRCDPISEHNRLYWYRQTLGQGPEFLTYFQNEAQLEKSRLLSDRFSAERPKGSFSTLEIQRTEQGDSAMYLCASSPRLNEQFFGPGTRLTVL.

The chain couples TRBV4-1 to TRBJ1-4; 9 nucleotides align to TRBD1. The CDR3 contains 16 residues. The germline V gene has CDR1 MGHRA and CDR2 YSYEKL. The junction had 6 bases not matched to a gene; V was cut back by 4 bases and J by 3 bases. The CDR3 loop reads CASSLIGQGSNEKLFF. The CDR3 nucleotides are TGCGCCAGCAGCCTAATCGGACAGGGGTCTAATGAAAAACTGTTTTTT.